A selection of T cell receptor beta chains follows, all from one sample in a study of blood T cell repertoires in COVID-19. This table comes from immunoSEQ multiplex PCR, and its TCRdb copy is limited to in-frame clones, with some not included. The top ten hold less than 11% of the sample, which has roughly 300,000 clones, about nine tenths seen once. The sequenced sample consisted of PBMCs or T cells enriched from blood (not recorded which). Receptor source: a woman between 18 and 29 years old who had recovered from COVID-19. Each CDR3 is given with its conserved first and last residue. Fields, in order: V gene, J gene, CDR3 protein.

TRBV4-2,TRBJ2-3,CASSQRREGASFTDTQYF
TRBV3-1/TRBV3-2,TRBJ2-1,CASRDLAGVADEQFF
TRBV30,TRBJ2-5,CAWRSGLAGKETQYF
TRBV9,TRBJ1-1,CASSVADRVNTEAFF
TRBV5-1,TRBJ2-7,CASSARQGGSEQYF
TRBV5-1,TRBJ1-2,CASSPSPGTGGDGYTF
TRBV6-1,TRBJ1-4,CASSEAVQGSSGGTNEKLFF
TRBV6-6,TRBJ2-7,CASSTGTGIHEQYF
TRBV4-2,TRBJ2-5,CASSQGYGMAVQETQYF
TRBV9,TRBJ2-1,CASSVDGHQTGNEQFF
TRBV19,TRBJ2-3,CASSNLGRTDTQYF
TRBV27,TRBJ2-5,CASSRTTGGETQYF
TRBV7-2,TRBJ1-5,CASSLDPGEPQHF
TRBV5-1,TRBJ2-7,CASSLWTGSYEQYF
TRBV7-9,TRBJ2-5,CASSVTSGDPFRNF
TRBV3-1/TRBV3-2,TRBJ2-2,CASSQVGGSADAELFF
TRBV27,TRBJ2-1,CASSLGTGFYNEQFF
TRBV11-3,TRBJ2-7,CASSSGGTYEQYF
TRBV7-9,TRBJ2-5,CASSSRTSRETQYF
TRBV5-6,TRBJ2-5,CASSLAAEGETQYF